This T cell receptor (beta chain) was recovered during a study of siplizumab effects on memory and regulatory T cells. For this clone: Its specificity is unknown.

Study conclusions and caveats: There appeared to be greater diversity in naive T cells than in memory cells, and naive T cells seemed major contributors to the alloresponse. Among alloreactive clones, only a minor fraction mapped to unstimulated subsets.

Assay: immunoSEQ multiplex PCR; the TCRdb copy retains only in-frame clones and omits some. The table lists about 100,000 clones, roughly 92% of them singletons. Input material: Tregs sorted from blood. The sequence derives from a human donor in good health.

The CDR3 DNA is TGTGCCAGCAGCTTCGGGGGGCCTAGCGAGCAGTACTTC. Its protein product is CASSFGGPSEQYF. This sequence joins TRBV11-2 and TRBJ2-7; TRBD2 might be the D (7 bases). CDR1 and CDR2 (germline): SGHAT, FQNNGV. V lost 3 bases and J lost 6, with 12 bases in between. The CDR3 length is 13 residues.